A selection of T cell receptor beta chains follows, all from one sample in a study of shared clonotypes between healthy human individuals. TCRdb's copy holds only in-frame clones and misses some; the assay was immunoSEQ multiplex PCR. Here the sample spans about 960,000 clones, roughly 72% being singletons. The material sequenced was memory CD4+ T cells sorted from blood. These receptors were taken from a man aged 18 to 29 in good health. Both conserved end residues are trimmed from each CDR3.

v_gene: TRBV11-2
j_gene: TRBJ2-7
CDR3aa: ASSFARQSFYEQY

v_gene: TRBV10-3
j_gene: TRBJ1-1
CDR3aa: AISSGTGYTEAF

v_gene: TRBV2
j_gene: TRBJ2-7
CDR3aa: ASEEVRYEQY

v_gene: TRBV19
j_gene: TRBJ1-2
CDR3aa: ASSLRSLGDYGYT

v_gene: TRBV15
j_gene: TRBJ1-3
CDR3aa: AKTVNTIY

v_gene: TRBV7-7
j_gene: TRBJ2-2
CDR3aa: ASSSHPTGELF

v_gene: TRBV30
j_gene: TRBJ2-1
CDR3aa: AWSRGGMRNEQF

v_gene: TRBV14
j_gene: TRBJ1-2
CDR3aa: ASSQGAYGYT

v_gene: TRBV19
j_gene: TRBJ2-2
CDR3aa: ASTLGLVGELF

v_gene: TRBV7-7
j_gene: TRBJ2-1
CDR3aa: ASSLGTSGTLNEQF

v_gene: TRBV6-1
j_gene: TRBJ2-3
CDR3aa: ASRPSASTDTQY

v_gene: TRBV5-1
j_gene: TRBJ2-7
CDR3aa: ASSMRQGTYEQY

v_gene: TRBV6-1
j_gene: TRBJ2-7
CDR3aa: ASRRGDIGEQY

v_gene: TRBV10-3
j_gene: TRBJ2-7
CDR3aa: AISDGLGGSNEQY

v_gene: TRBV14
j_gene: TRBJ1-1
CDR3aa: ASSQAEVTEAF

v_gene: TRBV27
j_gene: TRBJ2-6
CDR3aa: ASSFHRGTGANVLT

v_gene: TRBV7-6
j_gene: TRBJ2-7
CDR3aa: ASSLDTGPYEQY

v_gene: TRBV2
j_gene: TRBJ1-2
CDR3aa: ASSSGQSNYGYT

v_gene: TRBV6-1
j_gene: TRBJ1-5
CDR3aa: ASSGTGSGNQPQH

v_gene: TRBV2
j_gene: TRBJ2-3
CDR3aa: ASSGRQGTATDTQY

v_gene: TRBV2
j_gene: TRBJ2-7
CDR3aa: ASSTEPGQGYGQY

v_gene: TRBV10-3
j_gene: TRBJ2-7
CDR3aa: AISPSYEQY

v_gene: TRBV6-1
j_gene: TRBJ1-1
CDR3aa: ASSEGVGSGAF

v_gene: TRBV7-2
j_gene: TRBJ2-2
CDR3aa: ASSSQGNTGELF

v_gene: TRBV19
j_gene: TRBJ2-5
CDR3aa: ASSIGLAGEQETQY

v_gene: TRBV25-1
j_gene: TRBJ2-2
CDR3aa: ASSAGQGYTGELF

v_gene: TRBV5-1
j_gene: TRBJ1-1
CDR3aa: ASSKMDRANTEAF

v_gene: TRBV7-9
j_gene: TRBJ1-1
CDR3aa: ASSLPEQGRTEAF

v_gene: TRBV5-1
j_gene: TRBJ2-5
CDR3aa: ASSLELAGVETQY

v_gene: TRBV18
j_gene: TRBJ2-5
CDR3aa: ASSPPRTLEETQY

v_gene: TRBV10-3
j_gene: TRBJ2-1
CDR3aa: AISESGVTGVGTYNEQF

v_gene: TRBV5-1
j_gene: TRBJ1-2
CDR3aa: ASSLQGGGDGYT

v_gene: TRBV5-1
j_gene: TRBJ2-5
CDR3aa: ASSLPGGLGETQY

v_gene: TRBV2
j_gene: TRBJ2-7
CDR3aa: ASSGRGGAYEQY

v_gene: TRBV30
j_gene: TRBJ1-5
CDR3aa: AWTGRGRSNQPQH

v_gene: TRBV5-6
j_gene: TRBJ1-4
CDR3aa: ASSPGGRYEKLF

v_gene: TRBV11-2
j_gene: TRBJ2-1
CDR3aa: ASSLEGQGTNEQF

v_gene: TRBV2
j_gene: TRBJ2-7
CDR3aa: ASSETVGQGLGTDRNEQY

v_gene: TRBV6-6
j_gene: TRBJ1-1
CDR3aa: ASSSESRLGTEAF

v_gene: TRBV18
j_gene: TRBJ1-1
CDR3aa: ASSPSLGALGTEAF

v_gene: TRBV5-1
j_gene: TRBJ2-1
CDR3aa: ASSQGRINEQF

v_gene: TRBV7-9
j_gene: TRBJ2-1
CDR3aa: ASSLVFEQF

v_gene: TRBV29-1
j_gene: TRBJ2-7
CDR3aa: SAQTSGRYEQY

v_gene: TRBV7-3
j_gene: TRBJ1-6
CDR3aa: ASSFPGQGALEGSPLH

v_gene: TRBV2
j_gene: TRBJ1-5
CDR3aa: ASSEGGDRGQPQH

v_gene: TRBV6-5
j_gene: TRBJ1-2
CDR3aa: ASSYVRAEGYT